This TCR beta chain was observed in a study of CD8+ T cells in alopecia areata. Germline V CDR1 and CDR2: SQVTM, ANQGSEA. Trimming left V 5 bases short and J 4 bases short, with 8 bases between. The CDR3 is 11 amino acids. The sample holds a few counts of this clone. As the sequencing template, cDNA was produced by extracting RNA and reverse transcribing it. TCRdb's table, derived via immunoSEQ multiplex PCR, lists solely in-frame clones and lacks some. This table has under 250,000 clones, under 75% appearing once. Treatment meaning: oral pan-JAK inhibitor, 5-10 mg twice daily. The receptor's source is a human donor with alopecia areata. This specimen consisted of CD4+ T cells sorted from blood, obtained at week 4, from a patient treated with tofacitinib. The chain recombines TRBV29-1 with TRBJ1-2; D unclear. This chain's CDR3 is CSVLSVYGYTF. CDR3 DNA: TGCAGCGTTCTAAGCGTCTATGGCTACACCTTC.